The clone carrying this TCR beta chain showed up just a few times. The data stem from a study of early T cells in non-severe SARS-CoV-2 infection. Background on the study: RNA in bulk from unsorted whole blood was sequenced, and chains were unpaired.

Individual cDNA molecules were tagged with unique molecular identifiers, the study reported. TCRdb re-derived calls from the 5' RACE reads in MiXCR, one entry per CDR3 protein. The sample includes about 67,000 distinct CDR3 sequences, around a tenth of them seen just once. Trimming pared 5 bases from V and 9 bases from J, leaving 23 bases between. This CDR3 has 16 amino acids. CDR1 is MNHEY, CDR2 SMNVEV, per germline (reference sequence). The TCR was taken from an adult who was a healthcare worker with PCR-confirmed SARS-CoV-2 infection or an uninfected control (not recorded which). Sequenced material: whole blood. This chain uses TRBV27 with TRBJ1-5, with D tentatively TRBD1 (5 bases). DNA of the CDR3: TGTGCCAGCAGTCCCCAACTGGCGGTGGGGGAAGGGCCCCAGCATTTT. This sequence encodes CASSPQLAVGEGPQHF.